The next 17 T cell receptor beta chains were all read from a single sample in a study of CD8 T cells in Susac syndrome. With random hexamers, reverse transcription was performed on roughly 0.45 to 1 ug of RNA. TCRdb redid the calling of the immunoSEQ multiplex PCR reads with MiXCR, one entry per CDR3 protein. Here the sample spans tens of thousands of distinct CDR3 sequences, 94% being singletons. Sequenced: CD8+ T cells from PBMCs. These receptors were obtained from a human donor with multiple sclerosis.

The count of this clonotype is one. The rearrangement uses TRBV30 and TRBJ2-7; 9 bases fit TRBD1. Germline CDR1 reads GTSNPN; CDR2 reads SVGIG (reference sequence). The length of the CDR3 is 13 residues. J lost 5 bases, V lost 1 base, and 3 bases had no gene match. The CDR3 DNA is TGTGCCTGGAGTGAGGGACAGGGTAACGAGCAGTACTTC. This translates into CAWSEGQGNEQYF.

The CDR3 region has the DNA TGCAGTGCTAGAGATCCGCAGGGGTACGAGCAGTACTTC. Encoded protein: CSARDPQGYEQYF. J is TRBJ2-7 and V is TRBV20-1; possible D gene TRBD1, 6 bases. This CDR3 is built from 13 residues. Germline V lookup: CDR1 DFQATT, CDR2 SNEGSKA (reference sequence). Trimming cost V 0 bases and J 4 bases, with 10 bases left between them.

The chain employs TRBV9 and TRBJ2-7; D not certain. The germline V and J ends were trimmed by 0 bases and 3 bases, with 10 bases remaining between them. Germline-derived CDR1 and CDR2 are SGDLS and YYNGEE. The CDR3 loop spans 14 amino acids. The CDR3 DNA follows: TGTGCCAGCAGCGTAGGACTCGAAGACTACGAGCAGTACTTC. As protein: CASSVGLEDYEQYF.

This chain links TRBV19 with TRBJ1-5; maybe TRBD1 (5 bases). The CDR3 loop spans 14 amino acids. Germline CDR1 is LNHDA and CDR2 is SQIVND (reference sequence). The V and J ends lost 5 bases and 6 bases respectively, with 14 bases between them. CDR3 amino acids: CASSRAGYSQPQHF. DNA for the CDR3: TGTGCCAGTAGTCGGGCAGGGTATAGTCAGCCCCAGCATTTT.

J is TRBJ2-3 and V is TRBV7-9; D is ambiguous. The germline gives CDR1 SEHNR, CDR2 FQNEAQ (reference sequence). The CDR3 loop spans 13 amino acids. Deletions cut 2 bases from V and 5 bases from J, with 8 bases between. CDR3 residues: CASSLKPLDTQYF. The DNA for the CDR3 is TGTGCCAGCAGCTTAAAACCACTAGATACGCAGTATTTT.

The chain joins TRBV13 to TRBJ2-3, with 7 positions matching TRBD2. This CDR3 has 13 residues. The V segment lost 10 bases and the J segment 4 bases; nucleotides outside the gene matches: 8. Germline V gene data show CDR1 as PRHDT and CDR2 as FYEKMQ (reference sequence). CDR3 sequence reads: CATGGNNADTQYF. Here the CDR3 DNA reads TGTGCCACGGGGGGAAATAACGCAGATACGCAGTATTTT.

The rearrangement joins TRBV6-5 to TRBJ2-1; D call uncertain. Between the trimmed V and J ends, which lost 5 bases and 0 bases, there was a span of 8 bases. CDR1 and CDR2 from the germline V gene are MNHEY and SVGAGI. This CDR3 has 14 residues. This CDR3 reads CASSQFDSYNEQFF. As DNA, the CDR3 is TGTGCCAGCAGTCAATTCGACTCCTACAATGAGCAGTTCTTC.

The V gene is TRBV6-5, the J gene TRBJ2-3; 9 nucleotides match TRBD2. V dropped 2 bases and J dropped 2; count of bases not matched to a gene: 5. The CDR3 extends over 16 amino acids. CDR1 and CDR2 from the germline V gene are MNHEY and SVGAGI. The CDR3 region has the DNA TGTGCCAGCAGTTACGGTTCTAGCGGGGCCACAGATACGCAGTATTTT. Its protein is CASSYGSSGATDTQYF.

The V and J genes are TRBV15 and TRBJ2-1; 7 bases agree with TRBD2. With V trimmed by 0 bases and J by 5 bases, 7 bases remained unmatched. CDR1 LNHNV and CDR2 YYDKDF come from the germline V gene (reference sequence). The CDR3 length is 16 residues. CDR3 protein: CATSRERSGLHNEQFF. The DNA for the CDR3 is TGTGCCACCAGCAGAGAACGTAGCGGGCTTCACAATGAGCAGTTCTTC.

CDR3: CASRPLSGRAADEQFF. CDR3 DNA sequence: TGTGCCAGCAGACCCCTTAGCGGGAGGGCCGCGGATGAGCAGTTCTTC. This chain links TRBV12-3 or TRBV12-4 with TRBJ2-1; TRBD2 matches 11 bases. The CDR3 runs to 16 residues. V dropped 6 bases and J dropped 8; count of bases not matched to a gene: 12.

This rearrangement joins TRBV6-4 to TRBJ2-1; D perhaps matches TRBD2 (6 bases). The CDR3 runs 14 residues. The germline CDR1 and CDR2 sequences are MRHNA and SNTAGT. The V end was cut by 4 bases, the J end by 7 bases, with 14 bases between. CDR3 region: CASSGGAEGNEQFF. CDR3 coding DNA: TGTGCCAGCAGTGGGGGAGCGGAGGGGAATGAGCAGTTCTTC.

The J gene is TRBJ2-7, the V gene TRBV5-6; 7 positions agree with TRBD1. From germline, CDR1 is SGHDT and CDR2 YYEEEE. This CDR3 contains 14 residues. V was clipped by 6 bases and J by 0 bases; unmatched bases: 6. The CDR3 DNA reads as TGTGCCAGCACTATCGGGGACAGCTCCTACGAGCAGTACTTC. Translated, it gives CASTIGDSSYEQYF.

V usage is TRBV7-9 and J usage is TRBJ2-7; 10 nucleotides align to TRBD1. Germline-derived CDR1 and CDR2 are SEHNR and FQNEAQ (reference sequence). This CDR3 has 12 residues. The J segment lost 4 bases and the V segment lost 11 bases, leaving 5 bases of the junction unmatched. CDR3 protein: CAGAGQGYEQYF. As DNA, the CDR3 is TGTGCCGGTGCGGGACAGGGGTACGAGCAGTACTTC. The full variable domain, in which reference TRBV7-9 and TRBJ2-7 provide the parts outside the CDR3, is DTGVSQNPRHKITKRGQNVTFRCDPISEHNRLYWYRQTLGQGPEFLTYFQNEAQLEKSRLLSDRFSAERPKGSFSTLEIQRTEQGDSAMYLCAGAGQGYEQYFGPGTRLTVT.

The chain has TRBV6-2 or TRBV6-3 and TRBJ1-5; the D is unclear. CDR1 MNHEY and CDR2 SVGEGT come from the germline V gene. Trimming pared 5 bases from V and 0 bases from J, leaving 11 bases between. This CDR3 is 15 amino acids long. In DNA form, the CDR3 reads TGTGCCAGCAGTCTGGACGGTAATAGCAATCAGCCCCAGCATTTT. Amino acid sequence: CASSLDGNSNQPQHF.

The V and J genes are TRBV5-1 and TRBJ1-1; D is unclear. There are 16 residues in the CDR3. Looked up from germline, CDR1 is SGHRS and CDR2 is YFSETQ. Trimming left V 0 bases short and J 0 bases short, with 12 bases between. For the CDR3, the DNA is TGCGCCAGCAGCTTGGAAATACTACAGCTGAACACTGAAGCTTTCTTT. Translated: CASSLEILQLNTEAFF.

This clonotype has just one count. The rearrangement joins TRBV7-3 to TRBJ2-7; the D is unclear. The germline gives CDR1 SGHTA, CDR2 FQGTGA. Deletions cut 1 base from V and 3 bases from J, with 13 bases between. The CDR3 has 15 amino acids. CDR3 in DNA: TGTGCCAGCAGCTTAAACCAAGGCAGGTTCTACGAGCAGTACTTC. It specifies CASSLNQGRFYEQYF.

The chain combines TRBV7-2 with TRBJ1-1, with D possibly TRBD1 on 5 matching bases. There are 13 residues in the CDR3. In germline, CDR1 is SGHTA, CDR2 FQGNSA. Trimming removed 0 bases at V and 6 bases at J, with 8 bases between. CDR3 coding DNA: TGTGCCAGCAGCTTAGCCAGGGCTGCTGAAGCTTTCTTT. This sequence encodes CASSLARAAEAFF.